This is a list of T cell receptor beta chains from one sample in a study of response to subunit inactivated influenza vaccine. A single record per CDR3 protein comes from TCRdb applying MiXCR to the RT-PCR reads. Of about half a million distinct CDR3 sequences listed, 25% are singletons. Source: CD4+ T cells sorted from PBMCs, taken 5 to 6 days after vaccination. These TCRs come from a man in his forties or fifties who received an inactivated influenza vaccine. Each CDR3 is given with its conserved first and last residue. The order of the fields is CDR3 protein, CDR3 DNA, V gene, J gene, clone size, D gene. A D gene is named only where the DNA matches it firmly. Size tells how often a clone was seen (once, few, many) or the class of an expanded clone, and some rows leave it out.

CDR3aa: CASSYSAGETQYF
CDR3nt: TGTGCCAGCAGTTACTCGGCGGGGGAGACCCAGTACTTC
v_gene: TRBV6-2/TRBV6-3
j_gene: TRBJ2-5
abundance: .
d_gene: .

CDR3aa: CASSQAVVLGEKLFF
CDR3nt: TGTGCCAGCAGCCAAGCGGTGGTTCTCGGTGAAAAACTGTTTTTT
v_gene: TRBV3-1
j_gene: TRBJ1-4
abundance: .
d_gene: .

CDR3aa: CASSLQGIIGNTIYF
CDR3nt: TGTGCCAGCAGCCTACAGGGGATCATTGGAAACACCATATATTTT
v_gene: TRBV7-6
j_gene: TRBJ1-3
abundance: .
d_gene: TRBD1

CDR3aa: CASSDRQGNTGELFF
CDR3nt: TGTGCCAGCAGCGACCGACAGGGGAACACCGGGGAGCTGTTTTTT
v_gene: TRBV11-3
j_gene: TRBJ2-2
abundance: .
d_gene: TRBD1

CDR3aa: CASRGGDLNRLLEQYF
CDR3nt: TGTGCCAGCAGGGGGGGGGATTTAAACAGACTTTTGGAGCAGTACTTC
v_gene: TRBV6-1
j_gene: TRBJ2-7
abundance: few
d_gene: TRBD2

CDR3aa: CATSRARGEETQYF
CDR3nt: TGTGCCACCAGCAGAGCCAGGGGGGAAGAGACCCAGTACTTC
v_gene: TRBV15
j_gene: TRBJ2-5
abundance: few
d_gene: .

CDR3aa: CASSTRHEETQYF
CDR3nt: TGTGCCAGCAGCACAAGACATGAAGAGACCCAGTACTTC
v_gene: TRBV5-5
j_gene: TRBJ2-5
abundance: .
d_gene: .

CDR3aa: CASSFTISYEQYF
CDR3nt: TGTGCCAGCAGTTTTACAATTTCCTACGAGCAGTACTTC
v_gene: TRBV28
j_gene: TRBJ2-7
abundance: .
d_gene: .

CDR3aa: CSASWLQSSYNEQFF
CDR3nt: TGCAGTGCTAGTTGGCTCCAGAGCTCCTACAATGAGCAGTTCTTC
v_gene: TRBV20-1
j_gene: TRBJ2-1
abundance: few
d_gene: .

CDR3aa: CSVHGDTRGRYYNEQFF
CDR3nt: TGCAGCGTTCACGGGGACACTCGCGGGAGATATTACAATGAGCAGTTCTTC
v_gene: TRBV29-1
j_gene: TRBJ2-1
abundance: .
d_gene: .

CDR3aa: CATSDPRVGGLHF
CDR3nt: TGTGCCACCAGTGACCCCCGGGTGGGAGGACTGCATTTT
v_gene: TRBV24-1
j_gene: TRBJ1-5
abundance: once
d_gene: .

CDR3aa: CASSLDVGRQETQYF
CDR3nt: TGTGCCAGCAGCTTAGATGTAGGAAGACAAGAGACCCAGTACTTC
v_gene: TRBV7-2
j_gene: TRBJ2-5
abundance: once
d_gene: .

CDR3aa: CASSQPLLSGANVLTF
CDR3nt: TGCGCCAGCAGCCAACCTCTTCTTTCTGGGGCCAACGTCCTGACTTTC
v_gene: TRBV4-1
j_gene: TRBJ2-6
abundance: few
d_gene: .

CDR3aa: CASSPSLRAHEKLFF
CDR3nt: TGTGCCAGCTCCCCATCTCTGAGGGCCCATGAAAAACTGTTTTTT
v_gene: TRBV18
j_gene: TRBJ1-4
abundance: few
d_gene: .

CDR3aa: CASSQGASEKLFF
CDR3nt: TGTGCCAGCAGCCAGGGTGCCTCCGAAAAACTGTTTTTT
v_gene: TRBV12-3/TRBV12-4
j_gene: TRBJ1-4
abundance: .
d_gene: .

CDR3aa: CSVTRVYEQFF
CDR3nt: TGCAGCGTGACTAGAGTCTATGAGCAGTTCTTC
v_gene: TRBV29-1
j_gene: TRBJ2-1
abundance: few
d_gene: .

CDR3aa: CASRNFGGQGSYEQYF
CDR3nt: TGCGCCAGCAGGAACTTTGGGGGACAGGGTTCCTACGAGCAGTACTTC
v_gene: TRBV5-1
j_gene: TRBJ2-7
abundance: many
d_gene: TRBD1

CDR3aa: CASRGRGSDTQYF
CDR3nt: TGTGCCAGCAGGGGGAGAGGGTCAGATACGCAGTATTTT
v_gene: TRBV5-6
j_gene: TRBJ2-3
abundance: few
d_gene: .

CDR3aa: CSAPPPPRGEQYF
CDR3nt: TGCAGTGCTCCCCCCCCTCCTAGGGGCGAGCAGTACTTC
v_gene: TRBV20-1
j_gene: TRBJ2-7
abundance: few
d_gene: .

CDR3aa: CASSRQGTTNEKLFF
CDR3nt: TGTGCCAGCAGCAGACAGGGAACAACTAATGAAAAACTGTTTTTT
v_gene: TRBV4-2
j_gene: TRBJ1-4
abundance: .
d_gene: TRBD1

CDR3aa: CASSQDLDGEQFF
CDR3nt: TGTGCCAGCAGCCAAGACCTAGACGGTGAGCAGTTCTTC
v_gene: TRBV3-1
j_gene: TRBJ2-1
abundance: .
d_gene: .

CDR3aa: CSARGMAGGIHEQFF
CDR3nt: TGCAGTGCTAGAGGGATGGCGGGGGGAATCCATGAGCAGTTCTTC
v_gene: TRBV20-1
j_gene: TRBJ2-1
abundance: few
d_gene: TRBD2

CDR3aa: CASSLSWLDLYNEQFF
CDR3nt: TGTGCCAGCAGCTTATCTTGGCTGGATTTATACAATGAGCAGTTCTTC
v_gene: TRBV5-5
j_gene: TRBJ2-1
abundance: few
d_gene: .

CDR3aa: CSARYGGETQYF
CDR3nt: TGCAGTGCTAGATACGGCGGCGAGACCCAGTACTTC
v_gene: TRBV20-1
j_gene: TRBJ2-5
abundance: .
d_gene: .

CDR3aa: CASSLLAMRTGELFF
CDR3nt: TGTGCCAGCAGTTTATTGGCTATGCGGACCGGGGAGCTGTTTTTT
v_gene: TRBV27
j_gene: TRBJ2-2
abundance: .
d_gene: .

CDR3aa: CATSGKQGALVNEQFF
CDR3nt: TGTGCCACCAGTGGAAAACAGGGGGCCTTGGTCAATGAGCAGTTCTTC
v_gene: TRBV24-1
j_gene: TRBJ2-1
abundance: .
d_gene: TRBD1

CDR3aa: CASRLDSSNYGYTF
CDR3nt: TGTGCCAGCAGACTCGACAGTTCTAACTATGGCTACACCTTC
v_gene: TRBV7-8
j_gene: TRBJ1-2
abundance: .
d_gene: .

CDR3aa: CASSWGQSNTGELFF
CDR3nt: TGTGCCAGCAGCTGGGGACAGTCGAACACCGGGGAGCTGTTTTTT
v_gene: TRBV5-5
j_gene: TRBJ2-2
abundance: .
d_gene: TRBD1

CDR3aa: CASRLRSAGAHQPQHF
CDR3nt: TGTGCCAGTAGACTCAGGTCGGCGGGGGCTCATCAGCCCCAGCATTTT
v_gene: TRBV19
j_gene: TRBJ1-5
abundance: few
d_gene: .

CDR3aa: CASSQGGPRYEQYF
CDR3nt: TGTGCCAGCAGCCAAGGGGGTCCTCGGTACGAGCAGTACTTC
v_gene: TRBV3-1
j_gene: TRBJ2-7
abundance: once
d_gene: .

CDR3aa: CASSLGSVNEQFF
CDR3nt: TGCGCCAGCAGCTTGGGGTCGGTCAATGAGCAGTTCTTC
v_gene: TRBV5-1
j_gene: TRBJ2-1
abundance: few
d_gene: .

CDR3aa: CASSQDRTGGTEAFF
CDR3nt: TGTGCCAGCAGCCAAGATCGAACAGGGGGCACTGAAGCTTTCTTT
v_gene: TRBV4-2
j_gene: TRBJ1-1
abundance: few
d_gene: TRBD1

CDR3aa: CSAQTGTYGYTF
CDR3nt: TGCAGTGCCCAGACAGGAACCTATGGCTACACCTTC
v_gene: TRBV20-1
j_gene: TRBJ1-2
abundance: .
d_gene: .

CDR3aa: CASRDREDQPQHF
CDR3nt: TGTGCCAGCAGGGACAGGGAGGATCAGCCCCAGCATTTT
v_gene: TRBV6-2/TRBV6-3
j_gene: TRBJ1-5
abundance: .
d_gene: TRBD1

CDR3aa: CAWSVYGLGGDYEQYF
CDR3nt: TGTGCCTGGAGTGTATACGGACTCGGCGGGGACTACGAGCAGTACTTC
v_gene: TRBV30
j_gene: TRBJ2-7
abundance: .
d_gene: .

CDR3aa: CSVEEAGQETQYF
CDR3nt: TGCAGCGTTGAAGAGGCAGGCCAAGAGACCCAGTACTTC
v_gene: TRBV29-1
j_gene: TRBJ2-5
abundance: .
d_gene: .